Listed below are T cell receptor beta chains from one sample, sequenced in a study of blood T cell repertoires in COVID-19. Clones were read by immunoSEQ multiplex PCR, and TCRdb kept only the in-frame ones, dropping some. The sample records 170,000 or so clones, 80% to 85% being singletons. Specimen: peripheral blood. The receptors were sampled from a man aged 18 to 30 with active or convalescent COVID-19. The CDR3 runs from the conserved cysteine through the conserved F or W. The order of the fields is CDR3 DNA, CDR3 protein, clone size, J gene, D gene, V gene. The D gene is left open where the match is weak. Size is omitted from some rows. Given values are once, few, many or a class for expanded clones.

DNA: TGTGCCAGCAGTTTGGGACAGCTCGAGACCCAGTACTTC
CDR3: CASSLGQLETQYF
size: .
J: TRBJ2-5
D: TRBD1
V: TRBV12-3/TRBV12-4

DNA: TGTGCCAGCAGCCCTGGAGTACTTCCTACCGTTAACTATGGCTACACCTTC
CDR3: CASSPGVLPTVNYGYTF
size: .
J: TRBJ1-2
D: .
V: TRBV5-5

DNA: TGCGCCAGCACCGAGACAGGGGGAGCTTTCTTT
CDR3: CASTETGGAFF
size: .
J: TRBJ1-1
D: TRBD1
V: TRBV10-2

DNA: TGCGCCAGCAGCTTACAGGGGAATGAGCAGTTCTTC
CDR3: CASSLQGNEQFF
size: .
J: TRBJ2-1
D: TRBD1
V: TRBV5-1

DNA: TGTGCCAGTTCACTGACTAGCACAGATACGCAGTATTTT
CDR3: CASSLTSTDTQYF
size: .
J: TRBJ2-3
D: .
V: TRBV19

DNA: TGTGCCAGCAGTTTTGACAGGGGGCGAGTTATCGAGCAGTACTTC
CDR3: CASSFDRGRVIEQYF
size: .
J: TRBJ2-7
D: TRBD1
V: TRBV6-2/TRBV6-3

DNA: TGCGCCAGCAGCTTGGGGGCGAGGGACACTGAAGCTTTCTTT
CDR3: CASSLGARDTEAFF
size: .
J: TRBJ1-1
D: .
V: TRBV5-1

DNA: TGCGCCAGCAGCCAAGAAATGAGGGTTGGGGGCGGCGAGACCCAGTACTTC
CDR3: CASSQEMRVGGGETQYF
size: .
J: TRBJ2-5
D: .
V: TRBV4-1

DNA: TGTGCCAGCAGCTTAACTAGCGCGAGCTCCTACGAGCAGTACTTC
CDR3: CASSLTSASSYEQYF
size: .
J: TRBJ2-7
D: TRBD2
V: TRBV7-2

DNA: TGTGCCAGCAACAAAGACCAAGAGACCCAGTACTTC
CDR3: CASNKDQETQYF
size: .
J: TRBJ2-5
D: .
V: TRBV2

DNA: TGTGCCAGCAGCTTGGCCACAGGGCAGCGAACCGGGGAGCTGTTTTTT
CDR3: CASSLATGQRTGELFF
size: .
J: TRBJ2-2
D: .
V: TRBV5-4

DNA: TGCGCCAGCAGCTTTCCGGGACAGGACTATGGCTACACCTTC
CDR3: CASSFPGQDYGYTF
size: .
J: TRBJ1-2
D: TRBD1
V: TRBV5-1

DNA: TGCGCCAGCAGCCAGTTTACAGGGGGGGTATCTGGGGCCAACGTCCTGACTTTC
CDR3: CASSQFTGGVSGANVLTF
size: .
J: TRBJ2-6
D: .
V: TRBV4-1

DNA: TGTGCCAGCTCACCCGCAGGGGGCGACGGCTATGGCTACACCTTC
CDR3: CASSPAGGDGYGYTF
size: .
J: TRBJ1-2
D: TRBD1
V: TRBV18

DNA: TGTGCCAGCAGCTCCGGGACTCACACAGATACGCAGTATTTT
CDR3: CASSSGTHTDTQYF
size: .
J: TRBJ2-3
D: .
V: TRBV5-5

DNA: TGTGCCAGTACCGGAGGCCTTGCTAACTATGGCTACACCTTC
CDR3: CASTGGLANYGYTF
size: .
J: TRBJ1-2
D: .
V: TRBV19

DNA: TGTGCCAGCAGCCAAGATTTCGGGGATCCTCAGCCCCAGCATTTT
CDR3: CASSQDFGDPQPQHF
size: .
J: TRBJ1-5
D: .
V: TRBV3-1/TRBV3-2

DNA: TGCAGCGTTGAATTAGCGGGGCCTTCCTACGAGCAGTACTTC
CDR3: CSVELAGPSYEQYF
size: .
J: TRBJ2-7
D: TRBD2
V: TRBV29-1

DNA: TGTGCCAGCTCACCACCGCGGGCATCTAGCACAGATACGCAGTATTTT
CDR3: CASSPPRASSTDTQYF
size: .
J: TRBJ2-3
D: .
V: TRBV18

DNA: TGCGCCAGCAGCCAAGATGGGACCGGGACAGACAATGAGCAGTTCTTC
CDR3: CASSQDGTGTDNEQFF
size: .
J: TRBJ2-1
D: TRBD1
V: TRBV4-3

DNA: TGTGCCAGCAGCTCTACCGGGACAGCGACCTACGAGCAGTACTTC
CDR3: CASSSTGTATYEQYF
size: .
J: TRBJ2-7
D: TRBD1
V: TRBV11-2

DNA: TGTGCCAGCAGTTACCGGTCATCTGGGGCCAACGTCCTGACTTTC
CDR3: CASSYRSSGANVLTF
size: .
J: TRBJ2-6
D: .
V: TRBV6-6

DNA: TGTGCCAGCAGCCCGATCGAGACTGGAAACACCATATATTTT
CDR3: CASSPIETGNTIYF
size: .
J: TRBJ1-3
D: .
V: TRBV7-9

DNA: TGTGCCAGCAGCTCAGGCTGGAGGGATCATGGCTACACCTTC
CDR3: CASSSGWRDHGYTF
size: .
J: TRBJ1-2
D: .
V: TRBV7-2

DNA: TGTGCCAGCTCACCGTCTTCCGGGACAGGGTCGGCTATCTCTGGAAACACCATATATTTT
CDR3: CASSPSSGTGSAISGNTIYF
size: .
J: TRBJ1-3
D: TRBD1
V: TRBV18

DNA: TGTGCCAGCAGCCAGGGACACAAAGTAACGCAGCCCCAGCATTTT
CDR3: CASSQGHKVTQPQHF
size: once
J: TRBJ1-5
D: .
V: TRBV6-5

DNA: TGTGCCACCAGACTAGCGGGAGGGCACTACAATGAGCAGTTCTTC
CDR3: CATRLAGGHYNEQFF
size: .
J: TRBJ2-1
D: TRBD2
V: TRBV2

DNA: TGCGCCACTAGGGACAGGAAAAGTGGGCAAAATGAAGCTTTCTTT
CDR3: CATRDRKSGQNEAFF
size: .
J: TRBJ1-1
D: TRBD1
V: TRBV10-2

DNA: TGCAGCGTTGTCAGGCAGGGGCAGGACACTGAAGCTTTCTTT
CDR3: CSVVRQGQDTEAFF
size: .
J: TRBJ1-1
D: .
V: TRBV29-1

DNA: TGCGCCAGCAGCTTGGGGACAGGTTCTAACTATGGCTACACCTTC
CDR3: CASSLGTGSNYGYTF
size: few
J: TRBJ1-2
D: TRBD1
V: TRBV5-1

DNA: TGCGCCAGCAGCCAAGACGTTGGGCAGGGTGACGTTTCGAACACCGGGGAGCTGTTTTTT
CDR3: CASSQDVGQGDVSNTGELFF
size: once
J: TRBJ2-2
D: .
V: TRBV4-1

DNA: TGTGCCTGGAGGACCCAGGGGGATGGTGGCTACACCTTC
CDR3: CAWRTQGDGGYTF
size: few
J: TRBJ1-2
D: TRBD1
V: TRBV30

DNA: TGTGCCAGCAGCTTACCCGGGACTAGCGGGAGTAATGAGCAGTTCTTC
CDR3: CASSLPGTSGSNEQFF
size: .
J: TRBJ2-1
D: TRBD2
V: TRBV5-4

DNA: TGTGCCAGCAACAAAGGGGGTGACACTGAAGCTTTCTTT
CDR3: CASNKGGDTEAFF
size: .
J: TRBJ1-1
D: .
V: TRBV27

DNA: TGTGCCAGCAGTAAGCTTCCGTCCACCGCAGATACGCAGTATTTT
CDR3: CASSKLPSTADTQYF
size: once
J: TRBJ2-3
D: .
V: TRBV6-2/TRBV6-3

DNA: TGTGCCATCAGCGAAACTAGCGGGAGAACAGATACGCAGTATTTT
CDR3: CAISETSGRTDTQYF
size: few
J: TRBJ2-3
D: TRBD2
V: TRBV10-3

DNA: TGTGCCAGCAGCTTGGACAGGGAGTATGGCTACACCTTC
CDR3: CASSLDREYGYTF
size: few
J: TRBJ1-2
D: .
V: TRBV5-8

DNA: TGCGCCAGCAGCTTGCAGGGTGGGACTGAAGCTTTCTTT
CDR3: CASSLQGGTEAFF
size: .
J: TRBJ1-1
D: .
V: TRBV5-1

DNA: TGTGCCAGCAGTGAAGGGACAGAAGCCTCACCCCTCCACTTT
CDR3: CASSEGTEASPLHF
size: .
J: TRBJ1-6
D: TRBD1
V: TRBV25-1

DNA: TGTGCCAGCAGCCCCGCCCAAAGTCTCCGGGACAGGGACTACGAGCAGTACTTC
CDR3: CASSPAQSLRDRDYEQYF
size: .
J: TRBJ2-7
D: TRBD1
V: TRBV7-6